This TCR beta chain came from a study of T cell clonotyping in hematopoietic cell transplantation. Study-wide points: No sorting was done, leaving CD4 and CD8 contributions mixed. After transplant, recipient diversity fell while pathologically expanded clonotypes grew through day 180. At the given depth, recipient repertoires were over 95% de novo clonotypes.

Samples: about 28 days before transplant, then days 30, 100 and 180 after. CDR3 length equals 13 residues. Looked up from germline, CDR1 is SQVTM and CDR2 is ANQGSEA. The V end lost 0 bases, the J end lost 1 base, and 6 bases lay between the germline ends. The protocol was immunoSEQ multiplex PCR, while the TCRdb copy is restricted to in-frame clones and leaves out a portion. Altogether around 11,000 clones are present, 89% being singletons, with the ten largest covering around 40%. This clone was detected only once. The antigen is not known. This chain links TRBV29-1 with TRBJ1-1; D gene unclear. This TCR came from a male patient aged 55 to 70 who had an allogeneic stem cell transplant from an unrelated donor, so the T cells may come from the graft donor. Some clones in this sample may be carry-over from other donors' samples. The input for sequencing was PBMCs, taken 180 days after allogeneic stem cell transplant. This chain's CDR3 is CSVEDAQNTEAFF. The DNA of the CDR3 is TGCAGCGTTGAAGATGCACAGAACACTGAAGCTTTCTTT.